The clone carrying this T cell receptor (beta chain) was seen only a few times. As yet, its antigen is unknown. Donors likely had unrecorded immune exposures despite being nominally healthy when sampled. The CDR3 runs to 16 residues. The V and J ends lost 3 bases and 4 bases, in that order; junction bases with no gene match: 7. In germline, CDR1 is SEHNR, CDR2 FQNEAQ (reference sequence). This sample was taken from a study of cytomegalovirus exposure and HLA in healthy donors. Overall study results and limits: In a later analysis, productive TCRs from donors in an Asian-associated ancestry cluster reportedly carried fewer N-insertions than the cohort mean.

PCR used 60 Vbeta primers and 13 Jbeta primers. Produced via immunoSEQ multiplex PCR; TCRdb's table is partial and in-frame only. The data hold 130,000 or so clones, with about 70% observed a single time. This receptor was identified in a woman in her forties in good health and CMV-seropositive. This chain connects TRBV7-9 to TRBJ2-2; 8 nucleotides align to TRBD1. The sequencing input was PBMCs. The CDR3 protein is CASSLGTGFFTGELFF. CDR3 in DNA: TGTGCCAGCAGCTTGGGGACAGGATTCTTCACCGGGGAGCTGTTTTTT.